This T cell receptor beta chain was observed in a study of OX40 agonist ivuxolimab in advanced cancers. The wider study: An agonistic anti-OX40 (CD134) antibody, ivuxolimab, was used to treat the patients. Patients undergoing dose escalation presented with hepatocellular carcinoma, melanoma, renal cell or head and neck cancer. Over 30% of patients had received prior checkpoint inhibitor therapy.

The assay was immunoSEQ multiplex PCR, and TCRdb's table has in-frame clones only and misses some. Among around 70,000 clones, over 75% were seen once, and the ten largest hold about 0.57%. The sequenced sample was CD4+ or CD8+ T cells sorted from blood, obtained in a trial of the OX40 agonist ivuxolimab. The receptor's source is an adult with an advanced solid tumor such as melanoma, head and neck, liver or kidney cancer.

The CDR3 sequence: CASSYQGGEKLFF. CDR3 DNA sequence: TGTGCCAGCAGTTACCAGGGAGGGGAAAAACTGTTTTTT. The chain joins TRBV6-5 to TRBJ1-4, with D maybe TRBD1 (5 bases). The CDR3 loop spans 13 amino acids. With 2 bases removed from V and 8 bases from J, the gap between germline ends came to 9 bases. Germline CDR1 and CDR2: MNHEY and SVGAGI.